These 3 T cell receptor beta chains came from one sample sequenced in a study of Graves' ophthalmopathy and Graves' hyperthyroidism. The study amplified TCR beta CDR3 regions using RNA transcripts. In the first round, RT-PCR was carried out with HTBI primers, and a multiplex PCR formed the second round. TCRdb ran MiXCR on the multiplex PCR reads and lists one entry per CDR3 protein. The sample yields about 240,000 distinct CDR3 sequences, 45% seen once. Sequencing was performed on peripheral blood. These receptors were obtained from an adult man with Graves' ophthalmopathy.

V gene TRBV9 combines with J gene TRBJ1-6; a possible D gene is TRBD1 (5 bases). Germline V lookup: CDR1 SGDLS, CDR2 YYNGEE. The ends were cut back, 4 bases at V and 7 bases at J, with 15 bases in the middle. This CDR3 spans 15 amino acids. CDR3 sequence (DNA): TGTGCCAGCAGCCAAGGACAATCCTCCAATTCACCCCTCCACTTT. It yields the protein CASSQGQSSNSPLHF. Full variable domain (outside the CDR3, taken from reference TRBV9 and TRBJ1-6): DSGVTQTPKHLITATGQRVTLRCSPRSGDLSVYWYQQSLDQGLQFLIQYYNGEERAKGNILERFSAQQFPDLHSELNLSSLELGDSALYFCASSQGQSSNSPLHFGNGTRLTVT.

This chain's CDR3 is CASSQVESGGYGYTF. The CDR3, as DNA: TGTGCCAGCAGCCAAGTCGAGAGTGGTGGCTATGGCTACACCTTC. The chain uses TRBV9 and TRBJ1-2; D is uncertain. Germline CDR1 reads SGDLS; CDR2 reads YYNGEE. The V end lost 4 bases, the J end lost 4 bases, and 17 bases lay between the germline ends. The CDR3 has 15 amino acids. Full variable domain (outside the CDR3, taken from reference TRBV9 and TRBJ1-2): DSGVTQTPKHLITATGQRVTLRCSPRSGDLSVYWYQQSLDQGLQFLIQYYNGEERAKGNILERFSAQQFPDLHSELNLSSLELGDSALYFCASSQVESGGYGYTFGSGTRLTVV.

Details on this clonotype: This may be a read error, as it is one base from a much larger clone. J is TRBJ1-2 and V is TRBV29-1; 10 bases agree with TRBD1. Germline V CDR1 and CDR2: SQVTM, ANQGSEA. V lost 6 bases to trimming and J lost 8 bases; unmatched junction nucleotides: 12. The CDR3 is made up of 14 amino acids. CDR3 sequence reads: CSVEIGTGEEGYTF. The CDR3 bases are TGCAGCGTGGAGATCGGGACAGGGGAGGAAGGCTACACCTTC.